The 11 T cell receptor beta chains below all came from one sample that was sequenced in a study of a mutant IDH1 vaccine in newly diagnosed glioma. As for time point: week 35, safety follow-up. Vaccine doses each comprised 300 ug of mutant IDH1 20-mer peptide, with topical imiquimod. Their antigens are not known. The assay was immunoSEQ multiplex PCR, and TCRdb's table has in-frame clones only and misses some. The sample shows tens of thousands of clones, 70% to 80% of them seen only once. The sequenced sample was PBMCs, obtained from a glioma patient whose treatment included an IDH1 peptide vaccine. Source of these receptors: a man between 40 and 49 years old with glioma.

V usage is TRBV28 and J usage is TRBJ1-1; unclear D gene. There are 18 residues in the CDR3. Germline V lookup: CDR1 MDHEN, CDR2 SYDVKM. Trimming stripped 2 bases from V and 2 bases from J, with 21 bases between. Written as DNA, the CDR3 is TGTGCCAGCAGTTTAGAGGTTGTTGGCTGGCAGCTTAACACTGAAGCTTTCTTT. This sequence encodes CASSLEVVGWQLNTEAFF.

This clone was counted only a few times. The rearrangement links TRBV18 to TRBJ1-1; 7 bases map to TRBD1. The germline V gene encodes CDR1 KGHSH and CDR2 LQKENI. The CDR3 covers 14 residues. V dropped 3 bases and J dropped 4; count of bases not matched to a gene: 5. The CDR3 DNA reads as TGTGCCAGCTCACCGGGGCAGGGGGGCACTGAAGCTTTCTTT. Protein: CASSPGQGGTEAFF.

The chain recombines TRBV7-9 with TRBJ2-7; a possible D gene is TRBD2 (6 bases). The length of the CDR3 is 14 residues. V lost 2 bases to trimming and J lost 3 bases, with 11 bases between them. Germline assignment: CDR1 SEHNR and CDR2 FQNEAQ (reference sequence). DNA for the CDR3: TGTGCCAGCAGCTTACTCCCGCGGGGCTACGAGCAGTACTTC. This translates into CASSLLPRGYEQYF.

The rearrangement joins TRBV14 to TRBJ2-3; D gene ambiguous. CDR1 is SGHDN, CDR2 FVKESK, per germline. This CDR3 region has 13 residues. Trimming removed 0 bases at V and 6 bases at J, with 7 bases between. The CDR3 coding sequence is TGTGCCAGCAGCCAAGATTGGTCGGATACGCAGTATTTT. It codes for CASSQDWSDTQYF.

The rearrangement uses TRBV9 and TRBJ1-1, with D possibly matching TRBD1 (5 bases). CDR1 SGDLS and CDR2 YYNGEE come from the germline V gene. This CDR3 spans 18 amino acids. Trimming pared 0 bases from V and 3 bases from J, leaving 21 bases between. CDR3 residues: CASSVGLLGTKSYTEAFF. The CDR3 coding sequence is TGTGCCAGCAGCGTAGGGCTGCTTGGGACGAAATCTTACACTGAAGCTTTCTTT.

In its sample, this clone was seen once. The CDR3 DNA is TGTGCCAGCAGTTACACGGTTGGGGCCACTGAAGCTTTCTTT. It codes for CASSYTVGATEAFF. The chain joins TRBV6-5 to TRBJ1-1, with a possible D match to TRBD1 (5 bases). Between the trimmed V and J ends, which lost 2 bases and 4 bases, there was a span of 11 bases. Germline lookup yields CDR1 MNHEY and CDR2 SVGAGI. The CDR3 runs to 14 residues.

The chain couples TRBV10-3 to TRBJ2-5; no firm D call. With 6 bases removed from V and 0 bases from J, the gap between germline ends came to 8 bases. The CDR3 has 13 residues. The germline V gene encodes CDR1 ENHRY and CDR2 SYGVKD. The CDR3 bases are TGTGCCATCAGCTTCAGCGACCAAGAGACCCAGTACTTC. This encodes CAISFSDQETQYF.

V and J are TRBV10-1 and TRBJ2-5; no reliable D call. The CDR3 has 12 residues. Trimming shortened V by 4 bases and J by 0 bases, and 3 bases separated the two germline ends. Germline V gene lookup returns CDR1 WNHNN and CDR2 SYGVQD (reference sequence). CDR3 nucleotide sequence: TGCGCCAGCAGTGGCAACCAAGAGACCCAGTACTTC. This encodes CASSGNQETQYF.

The chain is built from TRBV5-1 and TRBJ2-1, with TRBD1 identical over 9 bases. The CDR3 loop spans 13 amino acids. Trimming removed 7 bases from V and 8 bases from J; junction bases left unmatched: 7. The germline CDR1 and CDR2 sequences are SGHRS and YFSETQ. CDR3 DNA sequence: TGCGCCAGCGGGGACAGGGATTGGGATGAGCAGTTCTTC. Translation: CASGDRDWDEQFF.

In regard to this clone: The junction shows a germline mismatch at one end, possibly a read error. This chain connects TRBV5-1 to TRBJ2-7; 7 bases agree with TRBD2. This CDR3 is 15 amino acids long. Looked up from germline, CDR1 is SGHRS and CDR2 is YFSETQ. The CDR3 here is CASSLRGLSSYEQYF. The CDR3 DNA reads TGTGCCAGCAGCTTGCGGGGACTAAGCTCCTACGAGCAGTACTTC.

V is TRBV23-1 and J is TRBJ1-5; D may be TRBD1 (5 bases). TRBV23-1 has ORF status, its function being uncertain. Trimming removed 3 bases from V and 2 bases from J, with 11 bases in between. This CDR3 has 15 residues. The CDR3 reads CASSHGAGRNQPQHF. In DNA form, the CDR3 reads TGCGCCAGCAGTCACGGGGCAGGGCGCAATCAGCCCCAGCATTTT.